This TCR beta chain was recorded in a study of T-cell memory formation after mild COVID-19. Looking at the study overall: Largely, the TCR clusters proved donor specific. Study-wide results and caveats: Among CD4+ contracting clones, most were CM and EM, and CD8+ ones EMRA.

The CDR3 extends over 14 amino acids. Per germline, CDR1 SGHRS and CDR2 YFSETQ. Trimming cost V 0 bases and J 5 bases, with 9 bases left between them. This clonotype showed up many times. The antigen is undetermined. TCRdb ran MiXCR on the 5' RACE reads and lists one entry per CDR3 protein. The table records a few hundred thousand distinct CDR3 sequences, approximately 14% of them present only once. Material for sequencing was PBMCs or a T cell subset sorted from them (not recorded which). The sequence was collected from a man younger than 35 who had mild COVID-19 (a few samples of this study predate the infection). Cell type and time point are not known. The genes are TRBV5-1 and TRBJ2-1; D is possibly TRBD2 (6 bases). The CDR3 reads CASSLGGADNEQFF. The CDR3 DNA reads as TGCGCCAGCAGCTTGGGCGGGGCCGACAATGAGCAGTTCTTC.